Listed here is a single T cell receptor beta chain. Antigen specificity is unknown. The data stem from a study of T cell responses to AZD1222 COVID-19 vaccine. Findings and caveats of the study: Seropositivity was recorded at baseline in only a handful of AZD1222 recipients. The sample set comprised mostly white British donors with more females, and clonal diversity was possibly underestimated. Unmutated regions of variants are reportedly targeted by nearly half of spike-specific TCRs. Two doses of AZD1222 preceded a rise in Spike-specific TCR breadth and depth.

Produced via immunoSEQ multiplex PCR; TCRdb's table is partial and in-frame only. Of over 130,000 clones detected, about 86% appear once; the ten largest clones hold roughly 3%. With 1 base clipped from V and 5 bases from J, the junction kept 7 bases outside the gene matches. CDR1 is MGHRA, CDR2 YSYEKL, per germline. The CDR3 covers 15 residues. The sequencing used peripheral blood, collected on day 0 of AZD1222 vaccination. The clonotype originates from an adult in good health. The J gene is TRBJ2-5, the V gene TRBV4-1; 7 positions agree with TRBD1. The CDR3 reads CASSQGSRGLETQYF. The CDR3 DNA is TGCGCCAGCAGCCAAGGGTCAAGGGGGCTTGAGACCCAGTACTTC.